This entry is about one TCR beta chain. Its antigen is unidentified. TCRdb redid the calling of the reads with MiXCR, one entry per CDR3 protein. The data show roughly 170,000 distinct CDR3 sequences, about 20% seen once. The V gene lost 5 bases and the J gene lost 4 bases, with 11 bases spanning the gap. The CDR3 is made up of 13 amino acids. Germline CDR1 reads MGHRA; CDR2 reads YSYEKL. This record belongs to a study of T cell repertoires in cytomegalovirus infection. Turning to the study itself: As its CMV epitopes, the study selected recently identified HLA-C-restricted and well-studied HLA-B-restricted targets.

The chain carries TRBV4-1 and TRBJ1-1; tentative D call: TRBD1 (5 bases). This specimen consisted of CD8+ T cells from cultured PBMCs, obtained from culture after CMV antigen stimulation. The receptor was derived from a human donor in good health (CMV status not recorded). Some clones in this sample may be carry-over from other donors' samples. The CDR3 DNA follows: TGCGCCAGCAGCTCCCGCAGGGTCACTGAAGCTTTCTTT. It yields the protein CASSSRRVTEAFF.